These T cell receptor beta chains were read from a single sample in a study of shared clonotypes between healthy human individuals. This table comes from immunoSEQ multiplex PCR, and its TCRdb copy is limited to in-frame clones, with some not included. The sample lists hundreds of thousands of clones, 74% occurring once. Sequenced material: memory CD4+ T cells sorted from blood. These receptors all stem from a woman between 25 and 40 years old in good health. The CDR3 runs from the conserved cysteine through the conserved F or W. The D gene is left open where the match is weak. Only part of the rows carry a size: once, few, many, or a class if the clone is expanded.

TRBJ1-6,NA,NA,TRBV2,TGTGCCAGCAGTGACAGGGAGAATTCACCCCTCCACTTT,CASSDRENSPLHF
TRBJ1-4,NA,few,TRBV15,TGTGCCACCAGCAGAGATCCTGGGAGAAAACTGTTTTTT,CATSRDPGRKLFF
TRBJ2-2,TRBD2,NA,TRBV11-2,TGTGCCAGCAGCCCAAGGACTAGCGGGATAACGAACACCGGGGAGCTGTTTTTT,CASSPRTSGITNTGELFF
TRBJ2-7,NA,NA,TRBV19,TGTGCCACGACGAGCGGTGAGGTTTCTAACGAGCAGTACTTC,CATTSGEVSNEQYF
TRBJ2-7,TRBD2,once,TRBV5-5,TGTGCCAGCAGCTTAGCCGGGGGGACCTACGAGCAGTACTTC,CASSLAGGTYEQYF
TRBJ2-6,NA,NA,TRBV4-1,TGCGCCAGCAGCCACGGACGATTCTCTGGGGCCAACGTCCTGACTTTC,CASSHGRFSGANVLTF
TRBJ2-5,NA,NA,TRBV11-2,TGTGCCAGCAGCTCAGACCGAAACCTCGGGACCCAGTACTTC,CASSSDRNLGTQYF
TRBJ2-3,TRBD1,NA,TRBV4-1,TGCGCCAGCAGCGGTCTGAACAGGGGGTTAGATACGCAGTATTTT,CASSGLNRGLDTQYF
TRBJ1-1,NA,NA,TRBV7-8,TGTGCCAGCAGCTTAAGGGCCACTGAAGCTTTCTTT,CASSLRATEAFF
TRBJ2-7,NA,NA,TRBV28,TGTGCCAGCAGTTTGCAGGTTTACGAGCAGTACTTC,CASSLQVYEQYF
TRBJ2-2,TRBD2,NA,TRBV27,TGTGCCAGCAGCCGTATGTTCCTAGCGGGAGCGCGGACCGGGGAGCTGTTTTTT,CASSRMFLAGARTGELFF
TRBJ1-4,TRBD1,NA,TRBV6-1,TGTGCCAGCAGTGACTTACCCGGGACAGGACTATCTAATGAAAAACTGTTTTTT,CASSDLPGTGLSNEKLFF
TRBJ2-2,NA,NA,TRBV4-1,TGCGCCAGCAGCGTGCGGACCACCGGGGAGCTGTTTTTT,CASSVRTTGELFF
TRBJ2-2,NA,NA,TRBV5-1,TGCGCCAGCAGCATGGGGGACCGAGACACCGGGGAGCTGTTTTTT,CASSMGDRDTGELFF
TRBJ1-5,NA,NA,TRBV28,TGTGCCAGCAGTTTGGGAAACAATCAGCCCCAGCATTTT,CASSLGNNQPQHF
TRBJ2-2,NA,NA,TRBV15,TGTGCCACCAGCAGAGGTCTCAACACCGGGGAGCTGTTTTTT,CATSRGLNTGELFF
TRBJ2-7,NA,NA,TRBV7-8,TGTGCCAGCAGCTCCCCCTCCCGGAGCTACGAGCAGTACTTC,CASSSPSRSYEQYF
TRBJ1-5,NA,NA,TRBV28,TGTGCCAGCAGTTTCATTCCCGGAGCAAATCAGCCCCAGCATTTT,CASSFIPGANQPQHF
TRBJ1-1,NA,once,TRBV5-1,TGCGCCAGCAGCTTCGGGACGGTGGGCACTGAAGCTTTCTTT,CASSFGTVGTEAFF
TRBJ2-7,NA,NA,TRBV6-6,TGTGCCAGCACTAAGGGAGACCGCGAGCAGTACTTC,CASTKGDREQYF
TRBJ1-4,NA,NA,TRBV30,TGTGCCTGGACGAGGAATCTTAATGAAAAACTGTTTTTT,CAWTRNLNEKLFF
TRBJ2-5,NA,NA,TRBV7-2,TGTGCCAGCAGCCCTTGGTCCTCTATGTACCAAGAGACCCAGTACTTC,CASSPWSSMYQETQYF
TRBJ2-3,NA,NA,TRBV9,TGTGCCAGCAGTTCCGAACAGGGAGTTGATACGCAGTATTTT,CASSSEQGVDTQYF
TRBJ2-1,TRBD2,NA,TRBV7-2,TGTGCCAGCAGCTCGGGGAGCGGGAGTGTCTACAATGAGCAGTTCTTC,CASSSGSGSVYNEQFF
TRBJ1-1,TRBD1,few,TRBV19,TGTGCCAGTGGGGACAGGGGGCTAGCGAACACTGAAGCTTTCTTT,CASGDRGLANTEAFF
TRBJ1-5,NA,NA,TRBV5-1,TGCGCCAGCAGCTTAGGGATCCAGCAGCCCCAGCATTTT,CASSLGIQQPQHF
TRBJ2-5,NA,once,TRBV6-5,TGTGCCAGCAGCCGCCGGAATCAAGAGACCCAGTACTTC,CASSRRNQETQYF
TRBJ1-5,TRBD1,NA,TRBV23-1,TGCGCCAGCAGTCGACAGGGGAACGGTCAGCCCCAGCATTTT,CASSRQGNGQPQHF
TRBJ2-7,TRBD2,few,TRBV5-1,TGCGCCAGCAGCTCACAGGCGGGGGGCTTTTACTTC,CASSSQAGGFYF
TRBJ2-3,NA,many,TRBV19,TGTGCCAGTAAAAGTAGGCCATATAGCACAGATACGCAGTATTTT,CASKSRPYSTDTQYF
TRBJ2-3,NA,NA,TRBV18,TGTGCCAGCTCACCGTCGGTCCAGGGGACAGATACGCAGTATTTT,CASSPSVQGTDTQYF
TRBJ2-3,TRBD1,once,TRBV4-1,TGCGCCAGCAGCCGCGCCGGGACAGGGTATCCAGATACGCAGTATTTT,CASSRAGTGYPDTQYF
TRBJ1-2,TRBD1,NA,TRBV5-1,TGCGCCAGTAAAACAGGGGAAGCTAACTATGGCTACACCTTC,CASKTGEANYGYTF
TRBJ2-4,TRBD1,NA,TRBV27,TGTGCCAGCAGTTTCTCCGGGACAGGGAAAAACATTCAGTACTTC,CASSFSGTGKNIQYF
TRBJ1-1,TRBD1,NA,TRBV5-1,TGCGCCAGCAGCTTAGCCCCGGGACAGGGGTTCGGCACTGAAGCTTTCTTT,CASSLAPGQGFGTEAFF
TRBJ2-5,NA,NA,TRBV2,TGTGCCAGCAGTGAGCGCAGAGAGACCCAGTACTTC,CASSERRETQYF
TRBJ2-1,NA,few,TRBV2,TGTGCCAGCAGTGAAGTAAGACTAGGTTCCTACAATGAGCAGTTCTTC,CASSEVRLGSYNEQFF
TRBJ2-6,NA,NA,TRBV21-1,TGTGCCAGCAGCACCGGACAGGGACCCCGACCCGGCTCTGGGGCCAACGTCCTGACTTTC,CASSTGQGPRPGSGANVLTF
TRBJ2-5,NA,NA,TRBV28,TGTGCCAGCAGTCGCCCTGCGGCGGGGCAAGAGACCCAGTACTTC,CASSRPAAGQETQYF
TRBJ1-1,NA,NA,TRBV5-1,TGCGCCAGCAGCTTGTTATCCAGGGACGCTGAAGCTTTCTTT,CASSLLSRDAEAFF
TRBJ2-1,TRBD2,NA,TRBV6-6,TGTGCCAGCATGCTAGCGGGACCTATTTTCATGCGGCAGTTCTTC,CASMLAGPIFMRQFF
TRBJ1-3,TRBD1,few,TRBV28,TGTGCCAGCAGTCCATCGACAGGGAGAGGCAGAAACACCATATATTTT,CASSPSTGRGRNTIYF
TRBJ1-1,TRBD1,NA,TRBV28,TGTGCCAGCAGGCCGACACAGGGGCGGAACACTGAAGCTTTCTTT,CASRPTQGRNTEAFF